The subject of this entry is one T cell receptor (beta chain). Assay: immunoSEQ multiplex PCR; the TCRdb copy retains only in-frame clones and omits some. The sample lists more than 200,000 clones, 85% to 90% occurring once. CDR1 SNHLY and CDR2 FYNNEI come from the germline V gene. This CDR3 region has 13 residues. The trim removed 6 bases at V and 5 bases at J, leaving 5 bases unmatched. The source of the sample is a study of blood T cell repertoires in COVID-19. This rearrangement joins TRBV2 to TRBJ2-5; 8 positions match TRBD1. Sequencing used peripheral blood. The clonotype was recovered from a woman aged 55-70 years with acute or convalescent COVID-19. The CDR3 DNA reads TGTGCCAGCAGAGGGACAGGCGGGGAGACCCAGTACTTC. The encoded protein is CASRGTGGETQYF.